These 19 T cell receptor beta chains were all obtained from the same sample, sequenced in a study of cytomegalovirus exposure and HLA in healthy donors. A multiplex PCR was run with 60 Vbeta primers and 13 Jbeta primers. Here immunoSEQ multiplex PCR was the method, and the copy in TCRdb shows in-frame clones only, minus some. The data contain some 95,000 clones, roughly 78% of them singletons. What was sequenced was PBMCs. These receptors were obtained from a man between 25 and 39 years old in good health and CMV-seronegative.

This clone was counted only a few times. CDR3 nucleotides: TGCGCCAGCAGCCAAGGACAGGGGACGGGATCCTACGAGCAGTACTTC. As protein: CASSQGQGTGSYEQYF. The chain links TRBV4-1 to TRBJ2-7; the match to TRBD1 covers 8 bases. The V gene's germline CDR1 is MGHRA and CDR2 YSYEKL. V trimming: 1 base; J trimming: 1 base; junction bases outside the gene matches: 6. The CDR3 length is 16 residues.

In its sample, this clone was seen once. The chain carries TRBV6-6 and TRBJ2-4; a weak D match, TRBD1 (6 bases). Germline V gene sequence: CDR1 MNHNY, CDR2 SVGAGI (reference sequence). The V end lost 5 bases, the J end lost 0 bases, and 14 bases lay between the germline ends. CDR3 length: 16 amino acids. The chain's CDR3 is CASSPRTEIAKNIQYF. Here the CDR3 DNA reads TGTGCCAGCAGTCCGCGGACAGAAATAGCCAAAAACATTCAGTACTTC.

The chain has TRBV2 and TRBJ2-3, with D maybe TRBD1 (6 bases). Trimming pared 4 bases from V and 4 bases from J, leaving 18 bases between. The V gene's germline CDR1 is SNHLY and CDR2 FYNNEI. The CDR3 extends over 16 amino acids. CDR3 sequence: CASSVVMAGVSDTQYF. The DNA of the CDR3 is TGTGCCAGCAGTGTTGTTATGGCAGGGGTCTCAGATACGCAGTATTTT.

The V gene is TRBV7-7, the J gene TRBJ2-3; D is possibly TRBD2 (6 bases). V dropped 5 bases and J dropped 5 bases, with 17 bases sitting between them. CDR1 is SSHAT and CDR2 is FNYEAQ in the germline V gene (reference sequence). The CDR3 length is 15 residues. The DNA for the CDR3 is TGTGCCAGCAGCCCCCGACTAGTTCATGGAGATACGCAGTATTTT. Protein sequence: CASSPRLVHGDTQYF.

The chain employs TRBV4-1 and TRBJ2-3; 9 bases fit TRBD2. V dropped 1 base and J dropped 0; count of bases not matched to a gene: 8. This CDR3 comprises 18 residues. CDR1 is MGHRA, CDR2 YSYEKL, per germline. The CDR3 loop reads CASSQGRGGLTSTDTQYF. The CDR3 bases are TGCGCCAGCAGCCAAGGGCGGGGGGGTCTAACTAGCACAGATACGCAGTATTTT.

The rearrangement joins TRBV27 to TRBJ1-1, with a weak D call TRBD1 (5 bases). This CDR3 contains 11 residues. V shed 4 bases and J shed 9 bases, with 9 bases lying between them. Germline CDR1 reads MNHEY; CDR2 reads SMNVEV (reference sequence). CDR3 bases: TGTGCCAGCAGTTCAGGGAGGCAAGCTTTCTTT. It specifies CASSSGRQAFF.

This clone showed up just a few times. This chain uses TRBV28 with TRBJ1-4; no reliable D call. V dropped 4 bases and J dropped 0 bases, with 15 bases sitting between them. Germline CDR1 MDHEN, CDR2 SYDVKM. The CDR3 length is 17 residues. The CDR3 DNA follows: TGTGCCAGCAGTTCGATACTATCAGATGCAACTAATGAAAAACTGTTTTTT. It translates to CASSSILSDATNEKLFF.

This clone has a handful of counts. The chain uses TRBV10-3 and TRBJ1-6; D uncertain. Germline V lookup: CDR1 ENHRY, CDR2 SYGVKD. The CDR3 has 15 residues. V was cut by 6 bases and J by 0 bases, with 9 bases left in between. CDR3 residues: CAIRSPGSYNSPLHF. In nucleotides, the CDR3 is TGTGCCATCAGAAGTCCGGGCTCCTATAATTCACCCCTCCACTTT.

The genes are TRBV13 and TRBJ2-3; 8 bases map to TRBD1. Germline loops: CDR1 PRHDT, CDR2 FYEKMQ (reference sequence). V was pared by 5 bases and J by 2 bases, with 9 bases of the junction left unmatched. The CDR3 is made up of 16 amino acids. CDR3 bases: TGTGCCAGCAGCCCACCGACAGGGGAAGACACAGATACGCAGTATTTT. This codes for CASSPPTGEDTDTQYF.

This clone was detected only once. The rearrangement links TRBV7-9 to TRBJ2-5; D remains unclear. The V gene's germline CDR1 is SEHNR and CDR2 FQNEAQ (reference sequence). There are 13 residues in the CDR3. Trimming took 2 bases from V and 1 from J, leaving 5 bases between them. The CDR3 bases are TGTGCCAGCAGCTTATTTCGCCAAGAGACCCAGTACTTC. This translates into CASSLFRQETQYF.

This chain joins TRBV21-1 and TRBJ2-3; the D call of TRBD1 is as the table states it, not checked on the DNA. TRBV21-1 is deemed a pseudogene. The CDR3 is made up of 13 amino acids. CDR3 nucleotide sequence: TGTGCCAGCAGCACCTGTGGGCCGGATACGCAGTATTTT. Its translation is CASSTCGPDTQYF.

This chain links TRBV7-2 with TRBJ1-2; TRBD1 aligns across 9 bases. CDR3 length equals 15 residues. After removal of 0 bases from V and 4 bases from J, the junction contained 3 bases not matched to a gene. Germline CDR1 is SGHTA and CDR2 is FQGNSA. The CDR3 spells CASSLAPGQGYGYTF. The CDR3 DNA reads as TGTGCCAGCAGCTTAGCGCCGGGACAGGGCTATGGCTACACCTTC. The variable domain in full, completed from reference TRBV7-2 and TRBJ1-2, reads GAGVSQSPSNKVTEKGKDVELRCDPISGHTALYWYRQSLGQGLEFLIYFQGNSAPDKSGLPSDRFSAERTGGSVSTLTIQRTQQEDSAVYLCASSLAPGQGYGYTFGSGTRLTVV.

CDR3 in amino acids: CASSVAAGGDTQYF. CDR3 DNA sequence: TGTGCCAGCAGCGTAGCGGCCGGGGGAGATACGCAGTATTTT. V usage is TRBV9 and J usage is TRBJ2-3; weak D call: TRBD2 (6 bases). The V end lost 0 bases, the J end lost 5 bases, and 10 bases lay between the germline ends. Germline V gene data show CDR1 as SGDLS and CDR2 as YYNGEE. The length of the CDR3 is 14 residues.

The chain employs TRBV27 and TRBJ2-7; TRBD1 aligns across 9 bases. With V trimmed by 2 bases and J by 0 bases, 5 bases remained unmatched. The CDR3 extends over 16 amino acids. CDR1 is MNHEY, CDR2 SMNVEV, per germline (reference sequence). CDR3 DNA: TGTGCCAGCAGTTTAAGAGGGGGACAGGGCTCCTACGAGCAGTACTTC. Amino acid sequence: CASSLRGGQGSYEQYF.

V gene TRBV28 combines with J gene TRBJ1-1, with a weak D call TRBD1 (5 bases). The ends were cut back, 3 bases at V and 1 base at J, with 12 bases in the middle. The V gene's germline CDR1 is MDHEN and CDR2 SYDVKM. The CDR3 has 15 amino acids. This CDR3 is CASSFLRDSNTEAFF. CDR3 nucleotides: TGTGCCAGCAGTTTTCTGAGGGACTCGAACACTGAAGCTTTCTTT. The full variable domain, in which reference TRBV28 and TRBJ1-1 provide the parts outside the CDR3, is DVKVTQSSRYLVKRTGEKVFLECVQDMDHENMFWYRQDPGLGLRLIYFSYDVKMKEKGDIPEGYSVSREKKERFSLILESASTNQTSMYLCASSFLRDSNTEAFFGQGTRLTVV.

As regards this clone: The same CDR3 arises from other DNA sequences in this sample as well. The chain uses TRBV6-5 and TRBJ1-1; D might be TRBD1 (5 bases). In germline, CDR1 is MNHEY, CDR2 SVGAGI. There are 14 residues in the CDR3. Between the trimmed V and J ends, which lost 8 bases and 4 bases, there was a span of 17 bases. The CDR3 DNA reads as TGTGCCAGCGGTCCACGGGGGTTCCTCACTGAAGCTTTCTTT. Translation: CASGPRGFLTEAFF.

The chain employs TRBV5-1 and TRBJ2-7, with 9 bases lining up with TRBD1. CDR3 length: 18 residues. V dropped 0 bases and J dropped 0; count of bases not matched to a gene: 10. CDR1 and CDR2 from the germline V gene are SGHRS and YFSETQ. CDR3 in amino acids: CASSLANSGTGLSYEQYF. The CDR3 DNA is TGCGCCAGCAGCTTGGCGAATTCCGGGACAGGGCTCTCCTACGAGCAGTACTTC.

The CDR3 protein is CASSERIAGLYNEQFF. Here the CDR3 DNA reads TGTGCCAGCAGTGAGCGCATAGCGGGACTTTACAATGAGCAGTTCTTC. V usage is TRBV6-1 and J usage is TRBJ2-1, with TRBD2 matching over 8 bases. CDR3 length: 16 residues. Trimming cost V 3 bases and J 4 bases; bases outside gene matches: 8. Germline lookup yields CDR1 MNHNS and CDR2 SASEGT.

Only one count was recorded for this clone. This chain links TRBV25-1 with TRBJ1-1, with TRBD1 matching over 7 bases. From germline, CDR1 is MGHDK and CDR2 SYGVNS. CDR3 length: 14 amino acids. The ends lost 3 bases at V and 6 bases at J; junction bases unmatched: 7. The CDR3 DNA sequence: TGTGCCAGCAGTGAGTCAAAGGGGGCCTCTGAAGCTTTCTTT. It codes for CASSESKGASEAFF.